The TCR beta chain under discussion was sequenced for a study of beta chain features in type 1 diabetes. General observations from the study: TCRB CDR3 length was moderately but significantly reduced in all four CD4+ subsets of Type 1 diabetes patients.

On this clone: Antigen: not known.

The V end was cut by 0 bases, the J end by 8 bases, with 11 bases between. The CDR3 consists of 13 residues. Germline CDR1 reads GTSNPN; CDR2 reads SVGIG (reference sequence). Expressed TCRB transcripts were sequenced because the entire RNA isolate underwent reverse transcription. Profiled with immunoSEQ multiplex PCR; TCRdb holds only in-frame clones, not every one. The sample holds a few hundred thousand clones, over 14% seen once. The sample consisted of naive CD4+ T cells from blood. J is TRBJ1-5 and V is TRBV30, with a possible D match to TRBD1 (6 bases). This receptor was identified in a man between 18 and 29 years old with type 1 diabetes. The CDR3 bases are TGTGCCTGGAGTGTACAGGGTATAGAGCCCCAGCATTTT. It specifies CAWSVQGIEPQHF.